The 4 T cell receptor beta chains below come from one sample, sequenced in a study of early T cells in non-severe SARS-CoV-2 infection. TCRdb processed the 5' RACE reads anew with MiXCR; each CDR3 protein has one entry. Among about 100,000 distinct CDR3 sequences listed, roughly an eighth were seen once. The sample consisted of whole blood. Every receptor here comes from an adult who was a healthcare worker with PCR-confirmed SARS-CoV-2 infection or an uninfected control (not recorded which).

This clonotype was counted only a few times. The V gene is TRBV6-5, the J gene TRBJ2-5, with D maybe TRBD2 (6 bases). This CDR3 comprises 15 residues. Trimming took off 1 base at V and 2 bases at J, with 11 bases between the two ends. Germline V gene data show CDR1 as MNHEY and CDR2 as SVGAGI. DNA for the CDR3: TGTGCCAGCAGTTACTATTCGGGGGTGCAAGAGACCCAGTACTTC. Protein sequence: CASSYYSGVQETQYF.

This clonotype has a count of ten or more. The genes are TRBV19 and TRBJ2-2; the D gene is possibly TRBD2 (5 bases). CDR3 length equals 12 residues. Trimming took off 8 bases at V and 7 bases at J, with 11 bases between the two ends. Germline CDR1 LNHDA, CDR2 SQIVND (reference sequence). The DNA of the CDR3 is TGTGCCAGTGGAGGATTTGTCGGGGAGCTGTTTTTT. It translates to CASGGFVGELFF.

Many counts were recorded for this clonotype. This rearrangement joins TRBV6-2 or TRBV6-3 to TRBJ1-1; the D gene is possibly TRBD1 (6 bases). With 2 bases removed from V and 2 bases from J, the gap between germline ends came to 12 bases. Germline V lookup: CDR1 MNHEY, CDR2 SVGEGT. The CDR3 covers 15 residues. The CDR3 spells CASSYRGARNTEAFF. The CDR3 nucleotides are TGTGCCAGCAGTTACAGGGGGGCGCGTAACACTGAAGCTTTCTTT.

This clonotype showed up many times. The chain combines TRBV19 with TRBJ1-2; TRBD1 is a possible D gene (5 bases). The CDR3 contains 15 residues. Germline V gene data show CDR1 as LNHDA and CDR2 as SQIVND (reference sequence). Trimming removed 5 bases from V and 3 bases from J, with 16 bases in between. CDR3 residues: CASSDRPGTYYGYTF. Here the CDR3 DNA reads TGTGCCAGTAGTGACCGACCCGGGACCTACTATGGCTACACCTTC.